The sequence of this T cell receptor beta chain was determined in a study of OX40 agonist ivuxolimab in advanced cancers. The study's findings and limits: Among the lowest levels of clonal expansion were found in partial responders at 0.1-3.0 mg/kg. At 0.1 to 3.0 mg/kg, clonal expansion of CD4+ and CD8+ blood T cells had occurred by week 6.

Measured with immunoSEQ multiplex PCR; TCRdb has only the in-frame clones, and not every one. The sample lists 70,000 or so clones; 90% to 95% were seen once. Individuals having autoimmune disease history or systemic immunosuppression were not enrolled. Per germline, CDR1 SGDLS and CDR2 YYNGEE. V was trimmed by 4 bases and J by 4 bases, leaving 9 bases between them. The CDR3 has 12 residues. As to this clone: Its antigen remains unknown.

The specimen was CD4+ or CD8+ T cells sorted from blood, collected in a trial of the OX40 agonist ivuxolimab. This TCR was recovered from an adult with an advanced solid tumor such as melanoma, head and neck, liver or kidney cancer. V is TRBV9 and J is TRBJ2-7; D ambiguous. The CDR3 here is CASSNQEYEQYF. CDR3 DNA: TGTGCCAGCAGCAACCAGGAGTACGAGCAGTACTTC.